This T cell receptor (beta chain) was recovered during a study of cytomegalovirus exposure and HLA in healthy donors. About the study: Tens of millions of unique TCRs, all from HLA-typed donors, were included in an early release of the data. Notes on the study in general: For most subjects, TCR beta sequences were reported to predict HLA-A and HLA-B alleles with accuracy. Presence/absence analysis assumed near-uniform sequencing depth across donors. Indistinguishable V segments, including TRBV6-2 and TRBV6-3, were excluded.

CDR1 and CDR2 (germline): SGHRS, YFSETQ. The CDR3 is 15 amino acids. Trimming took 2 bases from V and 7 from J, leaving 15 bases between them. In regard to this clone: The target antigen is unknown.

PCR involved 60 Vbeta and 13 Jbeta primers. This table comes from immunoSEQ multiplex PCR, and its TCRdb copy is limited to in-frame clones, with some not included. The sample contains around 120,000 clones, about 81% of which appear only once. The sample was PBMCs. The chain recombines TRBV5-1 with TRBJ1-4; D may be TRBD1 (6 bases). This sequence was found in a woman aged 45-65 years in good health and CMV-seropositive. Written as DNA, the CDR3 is TGCGCCAGCAGCTTAGACAGGTCGGCGAGTGAAAAACTGTTTTTT. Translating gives CASSLDRSASEKLFF.